The entry that follows covers one TCR beta chain sequence. What it binds is unknown. The data belong to a study of cytomegalovirus exposure and HLA in healthy donors. Findings and limits, study-wide: In vitro confirmation showed a few CMV-associated chains to be CMV antigen specific. Beyond CMV serostatus, there was no information to go on about immune exposure. The authors enumerated over 150 TCR beta chains as linked to cytomegalovirus.

V was pared by 0 bases and J by 1 base, with 10 bases between. Germline-derived CDR1 and CDR2 are SEHNR and FQNEAQ (reference sequence). The CDR3 loop spans 16 amino acids. It was with 60 Vbeta and 13 Jbeta primers that the PCR ran. Repertoires were generated with immunoSEQ multiplex PCR, while TCRdb's copy carries only in-frame clones and drops some. The sample includes 200,000 or so clones, roughly 83% seen only once; the top ten take roughly 1.5%. This TCR came from a girl aged 5-17 years in good health and CMV-seronegative. The chain employs TRBV7-9 and TRBJ1-3; D remains unclear. The sample taken for sequencing was PBMCs. The CDR3 DNA follows: TGTGCCAGCAGCTTAGCGGGAGTGGATTCTGGAAACACCATATATTTT. Its translation: CASSLAGVDSGNTIYF.